This T cell receptor beta chain was captured by sequencing in a study of T cell responses to AZD1222 COVID-19 vaccine. This CDR3 contains 14 residues. V lost 5 bases, J lost 8 bases, and 16 bases lay in between. Germline lookup yields CDR1 MNHEY and CDR2 SMNVEV (reference sequence). Data came from immunoSEQ multiplex PCR; TCRdb stores just in-frame clones and leaves some out. The sample lists over 110,000 clones; approximately 92% were seen once. Comments on this clone: Its antigen is not identified.

Study results and limitations: Regions 160-218 and 743-854 held dominance among vaccine-associated CD4 TCRs, which spanned spike. Compared with day 0, the breadth and depth of the Spike-specific TCR repertoire rose significantly after two doses of AZD1222. Epitopes outside B.1.351 and B.1.1.7 mutated regions reportedly drew nearly half of spike TCRs.

The TCR sequence derives from an adult in good health. V and J are TRBV27 and TRBJ1-5; possibly TRBD1 for D (5 bases). This sample comprised peripheral blood, obtained on day 0 of AZD1222 vaccination. CDR3 protein: CASSPQGLLKPQHF. CDR3 nucleotide sequence: TGTGCCAGCAGTCCCCAGGGACTACTTAAGCCCCAGCATTTT.